One T cell receptor (beta chain) is described in this entry. Original handling: Amplification of reference gene primers was used by the study to estimate nucleated cell counts. The protocol was immunoSEQ multiplex PCR, while the TCRdb copy is restricted to in-frame clones and leaves out a portion. V and J calls and clone size are given by that table; D and trimming were obtained from the DNA. The sample holds 410,000 or so clones, roughly 90% seen once. The record originates from a study of blood T cell repertoires in COVID-19. Study background: The United States, Italy and Spain were the sources of the acute and convalescent COVID-19 samples.

This CDR3 is 13 amino acids long. CDR1 and CDR2 from the germline V gene are MRHNA and SNTAGT. V lost 6 bases and J 4 bases, leaving 12 bases between the germline ends. This receptor was identified in a woman between 40 and 50 years old with COVID-19, enrolled during active disease. Sequenced sample: peripheral blood. This rearrangement joins TRBV6-4 to TRBJ1-2, with D possibly TRBD1 on 6 matching bases. CDR3 sequence: CASRPGHRYGYTF. CDR3 coding DNA: TGTGCCAGCAGACCGGGACACCGCTATGGCTACACCTTC.